This TCR beta chain originates from a study of OX40 agonist ivuxolimab in advanced cancers. The wider study: Averaging roughly 60 years in age, with a range of roughly 23 to 85, the cohort was around 83% male. Earlier treatment with anti-PD-1, anti-PD-L1 or anti-CTLA-4 was permitted, and less than 50% had received some.

Method: immunoSEQ multiplex PCR; TCRdb's copy keeps in-frame clones and lacks some. This sample yields roughly 40,000 clones, of which roughly four fifths are seen a single time; around 2.5% belongs to the top ten. This clone occurred a few times. What it binds is unknown. General study points: In general, CD8+ T cells held more expanded clones than CD4+ did, on average.

The sample here was CD4+ or CD8+ T cells sorted from blood, taken in a trial of the OX40 agonist ivuxolimab. The sequence came from an adult with an advanced solid tumor such as melanoma, head and neck, liver or kidney cancer.

The CDR3 nucleotides are TGTGCCAGCAGCTTAACCGGGACTAGCGGAAGCGGTCAGGAGGAGCAGTACTTC. It specifies CASSLTGTSGSGQEEQYF. The chain has TRBV7-2 and TRBJ2-7; TRBD2 aligns across 11 bases. J gave up 7 bases and V 2 bases, and 16 bases lay outside the gene matches. The CDR3 contains 18 residues. Germline V CDR1 and CDR2: SGHTA, FQGNSA.